The 13 T cell receptor beta chains below were found in one sample sequenced in a study of shared clonotypes between healthy human individuals. Assay: immunoSEQ multiplex PCR; the TCRdb copy retains only in-frame clones and omits some. The sample includes some 2,400,000 clones, approximately 94% of them seen just once. The material sequenced was naive CD4+ T cells sorted from blood. This sample's subset: CD45RA+ positively selected. These receptors were collected from a man aged 18 to 29 in good health.

The V gene is TRBV14, the J gene TRBJ2-2; TRBD1 is a possible D gene (5 bases). Looked up from germline, CDR1 is SGHDN and CDR2 is FVKESK. This CDR3 is built from 15 residues. The ends were cut back, 2 bases at V and 9 bases at J, with 16 bases in the middle. The CDR3 coding sequence is TGTGCCAGCAGCCAAATAGCCCTCCCAGGGCGGGAGCTGTTTTTT. Its translation is CASSQIALPGRELFF.

The gene calls are TRBV6-7 and TRBJ2-2; D perhaps matches TRBD2 (7 bases). TRBV6-7 is an ORF for which the function is uncertain. The CDR3 contains 16 residues. V lost 5 bases and J lost 4, with 17 bases in between. The DNA of the CDR3 is TGTGCCAGCAGTCCAAAGGGGGAGGGCCGCACCGGGGAGCTGTTTTTT. Translation: CASSPKGEGRTGELFF.

This chain connects TRBV5-1 to TRBJ2-7; tentatively, D is TRBD1 (6 bases). This CDR3 has 14 residues. Deletions cut 3 bases from V and 5 bases from J, with 15 bases between. Germline-derived CDR1 and CDR2 are SGHRS and YFSETQ. The DNA of the CDR3 is TGCGCCAGCAGCTCCTCGACAGGTTCGGACGAGCAGTACTTC. Protein product: CASSSSTGSDEQYF.

The chain recombines TRBV25-1 with TRBJ2-3, with TRBD1 as a possible D gene (5 bases). Germline CDR1 is MGHDK and CDR2 is SYGVNS. CDR3 size: 14 residues. Trimming stripped 4 bases from V and 1 base from J, with 9 bases between. CDR3: CASSASRGTDTQYF. CDR3 DNA: TGTGCCAGCAGTGCTTCCAGGGGCACAGATACGCAGTATTTT.

The rearrangement joins TRBV14 to TRBJ2-7; a weak D match, TRBD1 (6 bases). Germline V gene lookup returns CDR1 SGHDN and CDR2 FVKESK. The CDR3 is 14 amino acids. Between the trimmed V and J ends, which lost 4 bases and 2 bases, there was a span of 12 bases. The CDR3 here is CASSRGRGTYEQYF. Here the CDR3 DNA reads TGTGCCAGCAGCCGGGGCAGGGGTACCTACGAGCAGTACTTC. Together with reference TRBV14 and TRBJ2-7, the CDR3 gives the full variable domain: EAGVTQFPSHSVIEKGQTVTLRCDPISGHDNLYWYRRVMGKEIKFLLHFVKESKQDESGMPNNRFLAERTGGTYSTLKVQPAELEDSGVYFCASSRGRGTYEQYFGPGTRLTVT.

Comment on this clone: Within the sample, other DNA sequences also encode this same CDR3. This sequence joins TRBV7-2 and TRBJ2-2; a possible D gene is TRBD1 (6 bases). CDR3 size: 14 residues. Germline V gene lookup returns CDR1 SGHTA and CDR2 FQGNSA. The V and J ends lost 0 bases and 5 bases respectively, with 7 bases between them. CDR3 bases: TGTGCCAGCAGCTTAGCGGGGGCAACCGGGGAGCTGTTTTTT. Its protein product is CASSLAGATGELFF.

The chain links TRBV5-1 to TRBJ2-1, with D unclear. The CDR3 spans 12 residues. The V end lost 0 bases, the J end lost 8 bases, and 6 bases lay between the germline ends. The germline gives CDR1 SGHRS, CDR2 YFSETQ. CDR3 amino acids: CASSLEGHEQFF. The CDR3 DNA follows: TGCGCCAGCAGCTTGGAGGGCCATGAGCAGTTCTTC.

This clone was picked up one time. The rearrangement uses TRBV20-1 and TRBJ1-6; no clear D gene. The CDR3 length is 11 residues. Looked up from germline, CDR1 is DFQATT and CDR2 is SNEGSKA (reference sequence). The DNA of the CDR3 is TGCAGCACGATTAGTGATTCACCCCTCCACTTT. It specifies CSTISDSPLHF.

This sequence joins TRBV7-2 and TRBJ1-2, with TRBD1 as a possible D gene (6 bases). CDR1 SGHTA and CDR2 FQGNSA come from the germline V gene. Trimming took off 7 bases at V and 5 bases at J, with 17 bases between the two ends. The CDR3 has 14 residues. CDR3: CASTLSGGMYGYTF. The CDR3 coding sequence is TGTGCCAGCACCCTAAGCGGGGGCATGTATGGCTACACCTTC.

This clone has a handful of counts. The rearrangement links TRBV30 to TRBJ1-1, with TRBD1 identical over 9 bases. Germline CDR1 GTSNPN, CDR2 SVGIG (reference sequence). After removal of 8 bases from V and 5 bases from J, the junction contained 3 bases not matched to a gene. The CDR3 runs to 11 residues. The CDR3 bases are TGTGCCGGGACAGGGCAAACTGAAGCTTTCTTT. Protein product: CAGTGQTEAFF.

This sequence joins TRBV10-3 and TRBJ2-5, with D perhaps being TRBD1 or TRBD2 (5 bases each). This CDR3 spans 13 amino acids. Trimming left V 3 bases short and J 2 bases short, with 7 bases between. Germline lookup yields CDR1 ENHRY and CDR2 SYGVKD. The DNA of the CDR3 is TGTGCCATCAGTGATGGGGGACAAGAGACCCAGTACTTC. Its protein product is CAISDGGQETQYF.

The chain carries TRBV6-6 and TRBJ2-3, with 9 nucleotides matching TRBD1. CDR1 is MNHNY, CDR2 SVGAGI, per germline (reference sequence). V was clipped by 5 bases and J by 2 bases; unmatched bases: 5. This CDR3 spans 15 amino acids. Here the CDR3 DNA reads TGTGCCAGCAGTACAGGGGGCGGGAACACAGATACGCAGTATTTT. Residues: CASSTGGGNTDTQYF.

V usage is TRBV18 and J usage is TRBJ1-1; unclear D gene. Looked up from germline, CDR1 is KGHSH and CDR2 is LQKENI. V lost 3 bases, J lost 1 base, and 12 bases lay in between. The CDR3 totals 15 residues. The CDR3 DNA follows: TGTGCCAGCTCACCCCGAACACTCTCGAACACTGAAGCTTTCTTT. Its protein product is CASSPRTLSNTEAFF. The full variable domain, rest sourced from reference TRBV18 and TRBJ1-1, is NAGVMQNPRHLVRRRGQEARLRCSPMKGHSHVYWYRQLPEEGLKFMVYLQKENIIDESGMPKERFSAEFPKEGPSILRIQQVVRGDSAAYFCASSPRTLSNTEAFFGQGTRLTVV.